The following is a T cell receptor beta chain sequence with its context. These data belong to a study of blood T cell repertoires in COVID-19. Overall study: Samples of COVID-19 (acute and convalescent) were obtained from the United States, Italy and Spain. In each case, the material was cDNA or gDNA derived from T cells, B-cell-depleted T cells, or PBMCs.

Under the authors' procedure: Cell counts per sample came from amplifying reference gene primers. Sequencing was performed with immunoSEQ multiplex PCR; in TCRdb, only in-frame clones are kept and a portion is missing. That table supplies the V and J calls and clone size; D and trimming were determined from the DNA. The table lists some 150,000 clones, approximately 86% of them singletons, with roughly 3.4% in the top ten. Germline loops: CDR1 LGHDT, CDR2 YNNKEL (reference sequence). V gave up 0 bases and J gave up 6 bases, with 8 bases separating them. CDR3 size: 14 residues. The V gene is TRBV3-1 (or the pseudogene TRBV3-2), the J gene TRBJ2-2; D gene ambiguous. The sequenced material came from peripheral blood. The receptor was isolated from a man aged 70-80 years with acute or convalescent COVID-19. CDR3 sequence: CASSQDQLAGELFF. CDR3 DNA: TGTGCCAGCAGCCAAGATCAGTTGGCCGGGGAGCTGTTTTTT.